Listed below are T cell receptor beta chains from one sample, sequenced in a study of T-cell memory formation after mild COVID-19. MiXCR, run by TCRdb on the 5' RACE reads, gives a single entry per CDR3 protein. The data show about 470,000 distinct CDR3 sequences, about 23% seen once. Material for sequencing was PBMCs or a T cell subset sorted from them (not recorded which). Receptors originate from an adult woman who had mild COVID-19 (a few samples of this study predate the infection). Cell type and time point are not known. Each CDR3 is given with its conserved first and last residue. Fields, in order: D gene, J gene, clone size, V gene, CDR3 DNA, CDR3 protein. The D gene is left open where the match is weak. Only part of the rows carry a size: once, few, many, or a class if the clone is expanded.

D gene: -
J gene: TRBJ1-3
clone size: -
V gene: TRBV3-1
CDR3 DNA: TGTGCCAGCCTTGGCCCTGGAAACACCATATATTTT
CDR3 protein: CASLGPGNTIYF

D gene: TRBD2
J gene: TRBJ2-5
clone size: few
V gene: TRBV20-1
CDR3 DNA: TGCAGTGCCATAAGCGGGGCCTCGAAGACCCAGTACTTC
CDR3 protein: CSAISGASKTQYF

D gene: -
J gene: TRBJ2-3
clone size: few
V gene: TRBV29-1
CDR3 DNA: TGCAGCGTTGAAGATCTGAGGTTAAGTAGCACAGATACGCAGTATTTT
CDR3 protein: CSVEDLRLSSTDTQYF

D gene: -
J gene: TRBJ2-7
clone size: many
V gene: TRBV12-3/TRBV12-4
CDR3 DNA: TGTGCCAGCGGAACCTCCTACGAGCAGTACTTC
CDR3 protein: CASGTSYEQYF

D gene: TRBD2
J gene: TRBJ2-1
clone size: few
V gene: TRBV7-9
CDR3 DNA: TGTGCCAGCAGCTTACGGACTAGCGGGAGGGACAATGAGCAGTTCTTC
CDR3 protein: CASSLRTSGRDNEQFF

D gene: -
J gene: TRBJ1-1
clone size: few
V gene: TRBV7-9
CDR3 DNA: TGTGCCAGCAGCTACCCCCCCCGGAGAGGGGGTATGAACACTGAAGCTTTCTTT
CDR3 protein: CASSYPPRRGGMNTEAFF

D gene: -
J gene: TRBJ1-4
clone size: -
V gene: TRBV5-1
CDR3 DNA: TGCGCCAGCAGCTTGGCAGGGTTTTCGGAAAAACTGTTTTTT
CDR3 protein: CASSLAGFSEKLFF

D gene: -
J gene: TRBJ2-2
clone size: -
V gene: TRBV6-2/TRBV6-3
CDR3 DNA: TGTGCCAGCAGTGGCTCCTGGGTCTCGAACACCGGGGAGCTGTTTTTT
CDR3 protein: CASSGSWVSNTGELFF

D gene: -
J gene: TRBJ1-2
clone size: -
V gene: TRBV20-1
CDR3 DNA: TGCAGTGCCCAGGGAATGGGAGGCTACACCTTC
CDR3 protein: CSAQGMGGYTF

D gene: TRBD1
J gene: TRBJ1-6
clone size: few
V gene: TRBV15
CDR3 DNA: TGTGCCACCAGCAGAGATCGGAACAGGGGGAGTCCTTCACCCCTCCACTTT
CDR3 protein: CATSRDRNRGSPSPLHF

D gene: -
J gene: TRBJ2-1
clone size: -
V gene: TRBV4-3
CDR3 DNA: TGCGCCAGCAGCCAAGACACAGGCCCCTACAATGAGCAGTTCTTC
CDR3 protein: CASSQDTGPYNEQFF

D gene: -
J gene: TRBJ2-1
clone size: few
V gene: TRBV7-9
CDR3 DNA: TGTGCCAGCACCAGAGATGGAGTTAACGAGCAGTTCTTC
CDR3 protein: CASTRDGVNEQFF

D gene: TRBD1
J gene: TRBJ2-7
clone size: few
V gene: TRBV29-1
CDR3 DNA: TGCAGCGTTGGGACAGGGGCCAACTACGAGCAGTACTTC
CDR3 protein: CSVGTGANYEQYF

D gene: -
J gene: TRBJ1-1
clone size: few
V gene: TRBV6-6
CDR3 DNA: TGTGCCAGCAGTTCGCCCGGGACCGCTAACACTGAAGCTTTCTTT
CDR3 protein: CASSSPGTANTEAFF

D gene: -
J gene: TRBJ2-1
clone size: -
V gene: TRBV7-8
CDR3 DNA: TGTGCCAGCAGCTTAGTTTTTGGGGGTGAGCAGTTCTTC
CDR3 protein: CASSLVFGGEQFF

D gene: -
J gene: TRBJ2-2
clone size: -
V gene: TRBV7-8
CDR3 DNA: TGTGCCAGCAGCCCCAAGCTGGACCCGAACCCCGGGGAGCTGTTTTTT
CDR3 protein: CASSPKLDPNPGELFF

D gene: TRBD2
J gene: TRBJ2-7
clone size: -
V gene: TRBV19
CDR3 DNA: TGTGCCAGTAGTCCTCAGGGAGGGGACGAGCAGTACTTC
CDR3 protein: CASSPQGGDEQYF

D gene: TRBD1
J gene: TRBJ2-5
clone size: few
V gene: TRBV20-1
CDR3 DNA: TGCAGTGCTAGCCCGAGACAGGGGGAATATGAGACCCAGTACTTC
CDR3 protein: CSASPRQGEYETQYF

D gene: -
J gene: TRBJ2-7
clone size: -
V gene: TRBV10-2
CDR3 DNA: TGCGCCAGCGCAGCGGGACAGACCTACGAGCAGTACTTC
CDR3 protein: CASAAGQTYEQYF

D gene: -
J gene: TRBJ2-1
clone size: -
V gene: TRBV14
CDR3 DNA: TGTGCCAGCAGCCAGGGAGGGAGGGCCACAGGGAATGAGCAGTTCTTC
CDR3 protein: CASSQGGRATGNEQFF

D gene: -
J gene: TRBJ1-5
clone size: few
V gene: TRBV12-3/TRBV12-4
CDR3 DNA: TGTGCCAGCAGTTTAGAGGTCCAGCCCCAGCATTTT
CDR3 protein: CASSLEVQPQHF

D gene: TRBD2
J gene: TRBJ2-7
clone size: few
V gene: TRBV5-1
CDR3 DNA: TGCGCCAGCAGAGTGACTAGCGGGCCCTACGAGCAGTACTTC
CDR3 protein: CASRVTSGPYEQYF

D gene: -
J gene: TRBJ2-3
clone size: -
V gene: TRBV5-1
CDR3 DNA: TGCGCCAGCAGCTTGGCCGTTCTAGGACGACGTCCGGCCACAGATACGCAGTATTTT
CDR3 protein: CASSLAVLGRRPATDTQYF

D gene: -
J gene: TRBJ2-7
clone size: -
V gene: TRBV7-2
CDR3 DNA: TGTGCCAGCGGGGGGAGTGAGCAGTACTTC
CDR3 protein: CASGGSEQYF

D gene: -
J gene: TRBJ2-3
clone size: many
V gene: TRBV5-1
CDR3 DNA: TGTGCCAGCAGCTTAGGTGGGGGAAGCACAGATACGCAGTATTTT
CDR3 protein: CASSLGGGSTDTQYF

D gene: -
J gene: TRBJ2-1
clone size: few
V gene: TRBV12-3/TRBV12-4
CDR3 DNA: TGTGCCAGCAGTTTTAGTTTACTAGCTTGGCTCAATGAGCAGTTCTTC
CDR3 protein: CASSFSLLAWLNEQFF

D gene: TRBD2
J gene: TRBJ2-3
clone size: few
V gene: TRBV20-1
CDR3 DNA: TGCAGTGCTAGAGGTCGGCGGGGACTAGCGTTCGTACAGGGTACGCAGTATTTT
CDR3 protein: CSARGRRGLAFVQGTQYF

D gene: -
J gene: TRBJ2-3
clone size: few
V gene: TRBV24-1
CDR3 DNA: TGTGCCACCAGTGATCCGGGACACCCCAGAGATACGCAGTATTTT
CDR3 protein: CATSDPGHPRDTQYF

D gene: -
J gene: TRBJ1-1
clone size: -
V gene: TRBV7-3
CDR3 DNA: TGTGCCAGCAGCCCAGGCCCTCGCTCGAACACTGAAGCTTTCTTT
CDR3 protein: CASSPGPRSNTEAFF

D gene: -
J gene: TRBJ2-6
clone size: -
V gene: TRBV7-9
CDR3 DNA: TGTGCCAGCAGCTGGACAGACTCTGGGGCCAACGTCCTGACTTTC
CDR3 protein: CASSWTDSGANVLTF

D gene: TRBD2
J gene: TRBJ2-1
clone size: -
V gene: TRBV7-6
CDR3 DNA: TGTGCCAGCAGCTTACCGGGGGGGGTGGACGAGCAGTTCTTC
CDR3 protein: CASSLPGGVDEQFF

D gene: TRBD2
J gene: TRBJ2-3
clone size: -
V gene: TRBV24-1
CDR3 DNA: TGTGCCACCAGTGAGGGGAGGGTCGCAGATACGCAGTATTTT
CDR3 protein: CATSEGRVADTQYF

D gene: TRBD2
J gene: TRBJ2-7
clone size: -
V gene: TRBV9
CDR3 DNA: TGTGCCAGCAGCGATAGCGGGAGCCACGAGCAGTACTTC
CDR3 protein: CASSDSGSHEQYF

D gene: -
J gene: TRBJ1-2
clone size: -
V gene: TRBV12-3/TRBV12-4
CDR3 DNA: TGTGCCAGCACCCTGGGAACCCGCTATGGCTACACCTTC
CDR3 protein: CASTLGTRYGYTF

D gene: TRBD2
J gene: TRBJ2-3
clone size: -
V gene: TRBV30
CDR3 DNA: TGTGCCTGGATACCTCTAGCGGGCACAGATACGCAGTATTTT
CDR3 protein: CAWIPLAGTDTQYF

D gene: -
J gene: TRBJ2-7
clone size: few
V gene: TRBV7-2
CDR3 DNA: TGTGCCAGCAGCGCAGCCAAGGTGCAGTACTTC
CDR3 protein: CASSAAKVQYF

D gene: TRBD2
J gene: TRBJ2-1
clone size: -
V gene: TRBV3-1
CDR3 DNA: TGTGCCAGCAGCCAAGAGCTACTAGCGGGGGGGCCCAATGAGCAGTTCTTC
CDR3 protein: CASSQELLAGGPNEQFF

D gene: -
J gene: TRBJ2-6
clone size: few
V gene: TRBV15
CDR3 DNA: TGTGCCACCAGCAGAGGGAGCGGTCAGAGGGCCAACGTCCTGACTTTC
CDR3 protein: CATSRGSGQRANVLTF

D gene: -
J gene: TRBJ2-3
clone size: -
V gene: TRBV2
CDR3 DNA: TGTGCCAGCAGACCGGGGAATACGCAGTATTTT
CDR3 protein: CASRPGNTQYF

D gene: -
J gene: TRBJ1-1
clone size: -
V gene: TRBV5-1
CDR3 DNA: TGCGCCAGCAGCTTGGAATCCCCCACGGGAGCTTTCTTT
CDR3 protein: CASSLESPTGAFF

D gene: -
J gene: TRBJ1-5
clone size: -
V gene: TRBV7-8
CDR3 DNA: TGTGCCAGCAGCTTTCTCGAGGGATTGAGCAATCAGCCCCAGCATTTT
CDR3 protein: CASSFLEGLSNQPQHF

D gene: -
J gene: TRBJ1-1
clone size: -
V gene: TRBV4-2
CDR3 DNA: TGTGCCAGCAGCCAAGCACAGGTGAACACTGAAGCTTTCTTT
CDR3 protein: CASSQAQVNTEAFF

D gene: TRBD2
J gene: TRBJ2-1
clone size: few
V gene: TRBV12-3/TRBV12-4
CDR3 DNA: TGTGCCAGCAGTTCGGGGACTAGCGGTCACAATGAGCAGTTCTTC
CDR3 protein: CASSSGTSGHNEQFF

D gene: TRBD1
J gene: TRBJ2-7
clone size: once
V gene: TRBV18
CDR3 DNA: TGTGCCAGCGCCCGGGACAGTACCTACGAGCAGTACTTC
CDR3 protein: CASARDSTYEQYF

D gene: TRBD2
J gene: TRBJ2-1
clone size: -
V gene: TRBV6-6
CDR3 DNA: TGTGCCAGCAGTCGACTAGCCCCCAATGAGCAGTTCTTC
CDR3 protein: CASSRLAPNEQFF

D gene: TRBD1
J gene: TRBJ2-2
clone size: many
V gene: TRBV5-1
CDR3 DNA: TGCGCCAGCAGCTCGGACAGGCCCGGACGAACCGGGGAGCTGTTTTTT
CDR3 protein: CASSSDRPGRTGELFF

D gene: TRBD2
J gene: TRBJ2-7
clone size: -
V gene: TRBV15
CDR3 DNA: TGTGCCACCGCAAGGACTAGAAACTCCTACGAGCAGTACTTC
CDR3 protein: CATARTRNSYEQYF

D gene: TRBD2
J gene: TRBJ2-1
clone size: few
V gene: TRBV7-9
CDR3 DNA: TGTGCCAGCAGCTTAGCAGGGACTAGCGGGATGGGTGAGCAGTTCTTC
CDR3 protein: CASSLAGTSGMGEQFF